This T cell receptor (beta chain) originates from a study of T cell responses to AZD1222 COVID-19 vaccine. Per the germline V gene, CDR1 is SGHAT and CDR2 is FQNNGV. Trimming shortened V by 4 bases and J by 5 bases, and 13 bases separated the two germline ends. The CDR3 covers 14 residues. Points on this clone: The antigen is not known.

Profiled with immunoSEQ multiplex PCR; TCRdb holds only in-frame clones, not every one. The sample lists 80,000 to 95,000 clones, 88% seen once, with 6.9% in the top ten. General study findings and limits: Of the AZD1222 recipients, only five to seven were seropositive at baseline. Among the donors, most were white British and more were female, and clonal diversity was possibly underestimated. Following two doses of AZD1222, Spike-specific TCR breadth and depth rose.

Sequenced material: peripheral blood, taken 28 days after the second AZD1222 dose. V is TRBV11-2 and J is TRBJ2-3; D is unclear. The TCR originated in an adult who received the AZD1222 COVID-19 vaccine. The CDR3 protein is CASSSGRFGDTQYF. DNA of the CDR3: TGTGCCAGCAGCTCGGGTCGCTTCGGAGATACGCAGTATTTT. The entire variable domain, with the rest obtained from reference TRBV11-2 and TRBJ2-3, is as follows: EAGVAQSPRYKIIEKRQSVAFWCNPISGHATLYWYQQILGQGPKLLIQFQNNGVVDDSQLPKDRFSAERLKGVDSTLKIQPAKLEDSAVYLCASSSGRFGDTQYFGPGTRLTVL.